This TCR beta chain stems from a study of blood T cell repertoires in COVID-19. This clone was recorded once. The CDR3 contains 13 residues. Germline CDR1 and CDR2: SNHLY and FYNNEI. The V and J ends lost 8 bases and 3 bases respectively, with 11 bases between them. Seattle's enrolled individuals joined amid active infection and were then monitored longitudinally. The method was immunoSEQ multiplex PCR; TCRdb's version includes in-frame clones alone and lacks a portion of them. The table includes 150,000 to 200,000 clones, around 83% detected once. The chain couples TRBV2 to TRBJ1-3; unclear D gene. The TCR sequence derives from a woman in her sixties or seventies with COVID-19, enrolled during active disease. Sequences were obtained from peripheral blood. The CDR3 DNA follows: TGTGCCAGCGGGGAAGTGAGTGGAAACACCATATATTTT. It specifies CASGEVSGNTIYF.